These 12 T cell receptor beta chains share one sample of origin, sequenced in a study of regulatory T cells in long-lasting Graves disease. Documented time point: newly diagnosed GD, antithyroid drugs for less than 3 months. The TCR library was made from RNA extracted from PBMCs. In building TCR beta libraries, iRepertoire HTBI primers were used together with Arm-PCR of CDR3 regions. TCRdb re-called the multiplex PCR reads with MiXCR, one entry per CDR3 protein. The sample includes about 240,000 distinct CDR3 sequences, around 21% seen only once; the top ten take about 15%. The input for sequencing was peripheral blood mononuclear cells (PBMCs), taken at new diagnosis, from a patient treated with antithyroid drugs. The receptors stem from a female donor with Graves disease.

This clonotype was counted at least ten times. This chain connects TRBV10-3 to TRBJ2-7, with unresolved D. Trimming took 3 bases from V and 0 from J, leaving 9 bases between them. The germline V gene encodes CDR1 ENHRY and CDR2 SYGVKD. This CDR3 has 14 amino acids. CDR3 in DNA: TGTGCCATCAGTGATGGTGGGTTCTCCTACGAGCAGTACTTC. Translated: CAISDGGFSYEQYF.

This clonotype was seen many times. The V call is TRBV18, the J call TRBJ1-6; TRBD1 aligns across 8 bases. CDR3 size: 16 residues. Losses at the gene ends were 4 bases for V and 8 bases for J; bases not matched to a gene: 10. CDR1 is KGHSH and CDR2 is LQKENI in the germline V gene. CDR3 protein: CASSLGPGQDDSPLHF. CDR3 nucleotides: TGTGCCAGCTCACTGGGTCCGGGACAGGACGATTCACCCCTCCACTTT.

This clonotype showed up many times. This chain joins TRBV6-1 and TRBJ1-5, with no clear D. Trimming left V 8 bases short and J 6 bases short, with 11 bases between. The germline V gene encodes CDR1 MNHNS and CDR2 SASEGT. This CDR3 is built from 12 residues. CDR3 in amino acids: CASALSGQPQHF. The DNA for the CDR3 is TGTGCCAGCGCCCTCTCGGGTCAGCCCCAGCATTTT.

The chain is built from TRBV7-9 and TRBJ1-6; D is perhaps TRBD1 (6 bases). From germline, CDR1 is SEHNR and CDR2 FQNEAQ (reference sequence). The CDR3 length is 15 residues. V lost 4 bases and J 8 bases, leaving 15 bases between the germline ends. CDR3 amino acids: CASSSPGGGHSPLHF. The DNA for the CDR3 is TGTGCCAGCAGCTCCCCGGGAGGGGGTCATTCACCCCTCCACTTT.

This clonotype was counted at least ten times. The chain links TRBV20-1 to TRBJ2-7, with 10 bases fitting TRBD1. CDR3 length equals 15 residues. Trimming took 3 bases from V and 3 from J; bases not matched to a gene: 8. CDR1 and CDR2 from the germline V gene are DFQATT and SNEGSKA (reference sequence). The CDR3 nucleotides read TGCAGTGCTAGGGTCTCGGACAGGGGGGGCTACGAGCAGTACTTC. Its protein product is CSARVSDRGGYEQYF.

The rearrangement joins TRBV20-1 to TRBJ2-2, with 13 nucleotides matching TRBD2. The CDR3 contains 16 residues. After removal of 5 bases from V and 2 bases from J, the junction contained 5 bases not matched to a gene. CDR1 DFQATT and CDR2 SNEGSKA come from the germline V gene (reference sequence). The CDR3 here is CSAAGTSGVNTGELFF. The CDR3 nucleotides read TGCAGTGCTGCCGGGACTAGCGGGGTTAACACCGGGGAGCTGTTTTTT.

A note on this clonotype: Since a much larger clone is just one base distant, this may be a read error. This sequence joins TRBV7-2 and TRBJ2-2; the match to TRBD2 covers 16 bases. CDR3 length: 20 residues. Germline assignment: CDR1 SGHTA and CDR2 FQGNSA. The V gene end was trimmed by 7 bases and the J gene end by 5 bases; junction bases not matched to a gene: 16. The CDR3 coding sequence is TGTGCCAGCAACCGAACGCCGGGACTAGCGGGAGGGCGGGTTACCGGGGAGCTGTTTTTT. Its translation: CASNRTPGLAGGRVTGELFF.

In this sample, this clonotype turned up many times. The chain uses TRBV6-1 and TRBJ2-1; 7 nucleotides agree with TRBD2. V lost 8 bases to trimming and J lost 5 bases; unmatched junction nucleotides: 9. The CDR3 sequence is 14 residues long. Germline V lookup: CDR1 MNHNS, CDR2 SASEGT. Written as DNA, the CDR3 is TGTGCCAGCGGAGCCGGGACTACGCACAATGAGCAGTTCTTC. Encoded protein: CASGAGTTHNEQFF.

This clonotype was counted many times. The rearrangement uses TRBV27 and TRBJ2-5; TRBD1 is a possible D gene (6 bases). The CDR3 is made up of 12 amino acids. Trimming removed 5 bases from V and 5 bases from J, with 9 bases in between. The germline V gene has CDR1 MNHEY and CDR2 SMNVEV (reference sequence). CDR3 amino acids: CASSNREETQYF. The CDR3 nucleotides are TGTGCCAGCAGTAACAGGGAGGAGACCCAGTACTTC.

About this clonotype: It differs at one base from a far larger clone, so likely a read error. This rearrangement joins TRBV11-2 to TRBJ2-7; D not resolved. CDR1 and CDR2 from the germline V gene are SGHAT and FQNNGV. The V end lost 5 bases, the J end lost 3 bases, and 23 bases lay between the germline ends. This CDR3 spans 17 amino acids. This CDR3 reads CASSIVSGPERSYEQYF. Here the CDR3 DNA reads TGTGCCAGCAGCATAGTTTCGGGTCCGGAACGCAGCTACGAGCAGTACTTC.

J is TRBJ1-5 and V is TRBV20-1; TRBD1 matches at 8 bases. The length of the CDR3 is 14 residues. Germline-derived CDR1 and CDR2 are DFQATT and SNEGSKA (reference sequence). The V gene end was trimmed by 6 bases and the J gene end by 5 bases; junction bases not matched to a gene: 9. The CDR3 DNA follows: TGCAGTGCGAGGACAGGGAGAGGCGATCAGCCCCAGCATTTT. Protein sequence: CSARTGRGDQPQHF.

There are a few counts of this clonotype. The chain links TRBV4-1 to TRBJ1-4; TRBD1 agrees at 8 bases. Germline CDR1 MGHRA, CDR2 YSYEKL. With 4 bases clipped from V and 7 bases from J, the junction kept 8 bases outside the gene matches. This CDR3 has 15 amino acids. The CDR3 DNA follows: TGCGCCAGCAGCCTTCGGGAGGACAGGGCTGAAAAACTGTTTTTT. It translates to CASSLREDRAEKLFF.